A selection of T cell receptor beta chains follows, all from one sample in a study of cytomegalovirus exposure and HLA in healthy donors. Produced via immunoSEQ multiplex PCR; TCRdb's table is partial and in-frame only. The table records 150,000 to 200,000 clones, about 81% of them present only once. Sequenced material: PBMCs. The receptors derive from a woman aged 18-29 years in good health and CMV-seronegative. The CDR3 runs from the conserved cysteine through the conserved F or W. D genes are given only for firm matches. Only part of the rows carry a size: once, few, many, or a class if the clone is expanded.

v_gene	d_gene	j_gene	abundance	CDR3nt	CDR3aa
TRBV6-5	TRBD2	TRBJ2-7	NA	TGTGCCAGCAGTCATGGGGGGGTGGGAGAGCAGTACTTC	CASSHGGVGEQYF
TRBV4-2	NA	TRBJ1-1	NA	TGTGCCAGCAGCCAAGATGCAGGGATGACTGAAGCTTTCTTT	CASSQDAGMTEAFF
TRBV7-6	TRBD2	TRBJ2-5	NA	TGTGCCAGCAGCTTTACTAGCGCCGTCCAAGAGACCCAGTACTTC	CASSFTSAVQETQYF
TRBV18	NA	TRBJ2-7	NA	TGTGCCAGCTCACCACGGACCACAGGAAACTACGAGCAGTACTTC	CASSPRTTGNYEQYF
TRBV6-1	NA	TRBJ1-1	NA	TGTGCCAGCCGTCAGGTGCGGGACACTGAAGCTTTCTTT	CASRQVRDTEAFF
TRBV14	TRBD1	TRBJ2-7	once	TGTGCCAGCAGCCCAGGGACAGGGTACGAGCAGTACTTC	CASSPGTGYEQYF
TRBV5-6	NA	TRBJ2-7	NA	TGTGCCAGCAGCCGGGGGGCTAGCGGAACCTACGAGCAGTACTTC	CASSRGASGTYEQYF
TRBV7-2	TRBD1	TRBJ2-1	NA	TGTGCCAGCAGCTGGACCGGGACAGGGAGGATGAATGAGCAGTTCTTC	CASSWTGTGRMNEQFF
TRBV7-3	NA	TRBJ2-1	NA	TGTGCCAGCAGCTTACAACAGTCCCAATACAATGAGCAGTTCTTC	CASSLQQSQYNEQFF
TRBV6-5	TRBD1	TRBJ2-3	NA	TGTGCCAGCAGTTACTCGTACAGGGGGCTTACAGATACGCAGTATTTT	CASSYSYRGLTDTQYF
TRBV4-1	NA	TRBJ1-2	NA	TGTGCCAGCAGCCAAGAACAGGGTCCCTATGGCTACACCTTC	CASSQEQGPYGYTF
TRBV14	NA	TRBJ1-3	NA	TGTGCCAGCAGCCGTCAGCTACAGGGTTTTGGAAACACCATATATTTT	CASSRQLQGFGNTIYF
TRBV19	TRBD1	TRBJ2-7	NA	TGTGCCAGTAGTATTAGGACAGGGACCTACGAGCAGTACTTC	CASSIRTGTYEQYF
TRBV6-5	NA	TRBJ1-2	NA	TGTGCCAGCAGCCAAAACAGGGAAGGTGATGGCTACACCTTC	CASSQNREGDGYTF
TRBV19	NA	TRBJ1-2	NA	TGTGCCAGTAGTATAAGGGGAGGCTACACCTTC	CASSIRGGYTF
TRBV5-1	NA	TRBJ2-7	NA	TGCGCCAGCAGCTTGGGACAGTCCTACGAGCAGTACTTC	CASSLGQSYEQYF
TRBV19	NA	TRBJ2-7	NA	TGTGCCACCTCCCCGACAGCCTACGAGCAGTACTTC	CATSPTAYEQYF
TRBV4-1	TRBD2	TRBJ2-3	NA	TGCGCCAGCAGCCAAGATTCGACTAGCGGGGCCACAGATACGCAGTATTTT	CASSQDSTSGATDTQYF
TRBV5-6	NA	TRBJ1-3	NA	TGTGCCAGCAGCTCCAGGGGATCCGGAAACACCATATATTTT	CASSSRGSGNTIYF
TRBV27	NA	TRBJ1-1	NA	TGTGCCAGCAGTTTAGACTGGAACACTGAAGCTTTCTTT	CASSLDWNTEAFF
TRBV28	NA	TRBJ1-1	NA	TGTGCCAGCAGTTTACAGACAGCCGGAAGGACTGAAGCTTTCTTT	CASSLQTAGRTEAFF
TRBV5-1	TRBD1	TRBJ1-2	NA	TGCGCCAGCAGTCCGGACAGGGGCTATGGCTACACCTTC	CASSPDRGYGYTF
TRBV5-1	NA	TRBJ1-2	once	TGCGCCAGCAGCTTGGGTTCAGGGGCTGGGAACTATGGCTACACCTTC	CASSLGSGAGNYGYTF
TRBV6-5	NA	TRBJ2-7	NA	TGTGCCAGCAGACCAGGGTATGATTCCCCCTACGAGCAGTACTTC	CASRPGYDSPYEQYF
TRBV18	TRBD1	TRBJ1-5	NA	TGTGCCAGCTCACGGGACAGGGAACGGAATCAGCCCCAGCATTTT	CASSRDRERNQPQHF
TRBV27	TRBD2	TRBJ2-3	few	TGTGCCAGCAGTTTAAGGGGACTAGGGACAGATACGCAGTATTTT	CASSLRGLGTDTQYF
TRBV7-9	NA	TRBJ1-1	NA	TGTGCCAGCAGCGCACAGGTCGCTGAAGCTTTCTTT	CASSAQVAEAFF
TRBV7-9	NA	TRBJ1-2	NA	TGTGCCAGCAGCTCCCTCGTCGCGGGCCATGGCTACACCTTC	CASSSLVAGHGYTF
TRBV5-1	TRBD1	TRBJ1-1	few	TGCGCCAGCAGCTTGACAGGGGATAACACTGAAGCTTTCTTT	CASSLTGDNTEAFF
TRBV27	TRBD1	TRBJ1-2	once	TGTGCCAGCAGTTTAGGGTTGCCGGGACAGGATTCCTATGGCTACACCTTC	CASSLGLPGQDSYGYTF
TRBV9	TRBD1	TRBJ2-3	NA	TGTGCCAGCAGTAGGGACAGGGAAACAGATACGCAGTATTTT	CASSRDRETDTQYF
TRBV11-2	NA	TRBJ2-7	NA	TGTGCCAGCAGCTTAGCTCTGAGCTCCTACGAGCAGTACTTC	CASSLALSSYEQYF
TRBV19	NA	TRBJ1-2	once	TGTGCCAGTACCGACGGGGGTCGAAGCTCTTCCGCCTATGGCTACACCTTC	CASTDGGRSSSAYGYTF
TRBV4-1	TRBD1	TRBJ1-5	NA	TGCGCCAGCAGCCAGTCCCCGGGACAGGGGGCAATAGGTCGCAATCAGCCCCAGCATTTT	CASSQSPGQGAIGRNQPQHF
TRBV7-2	NA	TRBJ1-1	NA	TGTGCCAGCAGCTTAGCGCTGGGACACCCTGAAGCTTTCTTT	CASSLALGHPEAFF
TRBV6-5	TRBD2	TRBJ2-1	NA	TGTGCCAGCAGTTACACGGGAGGGGTGGATGAGCAGTTCTTC	CASSYTGGVDEQFF
TRBV9	NA	TRBJ2-7	NA	TGTGCCAGCAGCGTAGGGGACATATCAAGTACGAGGGTCGAGCAGTACTTC	CASSVGDISSTRVEQYF
TRBV5-6	TRBD1	TRBJ1-4	few	TGTGCCAGCAGCTTGGCGGACAGGGTTGATGAAAAACTGTTTTTT	CASSLADRVDEKLFF
TRBV21-1	NA	TRBJ2-7	NA	TGTGCCAGCAGCCGGACAGGGGAGGCGTCCGAGCAGTACTTC	CASSRTGEASEQYF
TRBV7-9	TRBD1	TRBJ2-2	few	TGTGCCAGCACTCAGGGGGCAGCGAACACCGGGGAGCTGTTTTTT	CASTQGAANTGELFF
TRBV6-5	NA	TRBJ2-1	NA	TGTGCCAGCAGGAGAGGGGACTCCTCCTACAATGAGCAGTTCTTC	CASRRGDSSYNEQFF
TRBV6-6	NA	TRBJ2-7	NA	TGTGCCAGCAGCGGACTATACGAGCAGTACTTC	CASSGLYEQYF
TRBV7-2	NA	TRBJ2-1	NA	TGTGCCAGCAGCTTAGGGACAGCCTTCTACAATGAGCAGTTCTTC	CASSLGTAFYNEQFF
TRBV20-1	NA	TRBJ2-5	NA	TGCAGTGCTAAACATGAAGAGACCCAGTACTTC	CSAKHEETQYF
TRBV27	TRBD1	TRBJ2-6	NA	TGTGCCAGCAGTCCACGGACAGGGGTCCGCTCTGGGGCCAACGTCCTGACTTTC	CASSPRTGVRSGANVLTF
TRBV2	NA	TRBJ1-1	NA	TGTGCCATCGACGGGGGAAGGGGAACTGAAGCTTTCTTT	CAIDGGRGTEAFF
TRBV13	TRBD1	TRBJ2-3	NA	TGTGCCAGCAGCTTGGTCCAAGGGGGCTGGCGGCAGGGCACCGATACGCAGTATTTT	CASSLVQGGWRQGTDTQYF
TRBV5-8	NA	TRBJ2-5	NA	TGTGCCAGCAGCTTGGCAATGGCGGAGGACTTC	CASSLAMAEDF
TRBV28	NA	TRBJ1-2	NA	TGTGCCAGCAGTTTATCCCGACAAGATGGCTACACCTTC	CASSLSRQDGYTF
TRBV29-1	NA	TRBJ1-1	NA	TGCAGCGTTGAAAGGGGGGGGACGGGCTCAAATTTCTTT	CSVERGGTGSNFF
TRBV6-6	NA	TRBJ1-1	once	TGTGCCAGCAGCCAGACAGGGAACACTGAAGCTTTCTTT	CASSQTGNTEAFF
TRBV2	NA	TRBJ1-2	once	TGTGCCAGCAGAGGGATCGAGGCAGGGGCGGTCTATGGCTACACCTTC	CASRGIEAGAVYGYTF
TRBV4-1	TRBD1	TRBJ1-2	NA	TGCGCCAGCAGCCAAGATCCCGGGACAGGGGCCGCCTATGGCTACACCTTC	CASSQDPGTGAAYGYTF
TRBV28	NA	TRBJ1-2	NA	TGTGCCAGCAGTCTTGACAGCCTTAACTATGGCTACACCTTC	CASSLDSLNYGYTF
TRBV7-9	NA	TRBJ1-2	NA	TGTGCCAGCAGCTTATTGGGAGCTGACTACACCTTC	CASSLLGADYTF
TRBV7-9	NA	TRBJ2-3	NA	TGTGCCAGCAGCGAACACCTTAGCACAGATACGCAGTATTTT	CASSEHLSTDTQYF
TRBV25-1	TRBD1	TRBJ2-3	NA	TGTGCCAGCAGTGAGACAGGGACAGATACGCAGTATTTT	CASSETGTDTQYF